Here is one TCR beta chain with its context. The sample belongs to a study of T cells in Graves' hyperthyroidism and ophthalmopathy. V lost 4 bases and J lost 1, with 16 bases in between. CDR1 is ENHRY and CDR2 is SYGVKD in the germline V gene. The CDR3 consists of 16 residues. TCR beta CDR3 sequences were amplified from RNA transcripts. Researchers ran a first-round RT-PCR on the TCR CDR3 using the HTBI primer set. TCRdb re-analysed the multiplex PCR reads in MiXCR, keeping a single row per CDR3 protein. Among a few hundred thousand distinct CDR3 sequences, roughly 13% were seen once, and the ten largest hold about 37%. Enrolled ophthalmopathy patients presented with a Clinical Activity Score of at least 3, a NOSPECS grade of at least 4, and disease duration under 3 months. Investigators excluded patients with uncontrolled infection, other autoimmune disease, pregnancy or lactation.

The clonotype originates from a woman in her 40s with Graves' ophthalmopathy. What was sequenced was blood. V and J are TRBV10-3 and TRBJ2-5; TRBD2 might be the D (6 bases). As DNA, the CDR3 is TGTGCCATCAGTGTGGGGACTCTTCTAAGCCAAGAGACCCAGTACTTC. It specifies CAISVGTLLSQETQYF.